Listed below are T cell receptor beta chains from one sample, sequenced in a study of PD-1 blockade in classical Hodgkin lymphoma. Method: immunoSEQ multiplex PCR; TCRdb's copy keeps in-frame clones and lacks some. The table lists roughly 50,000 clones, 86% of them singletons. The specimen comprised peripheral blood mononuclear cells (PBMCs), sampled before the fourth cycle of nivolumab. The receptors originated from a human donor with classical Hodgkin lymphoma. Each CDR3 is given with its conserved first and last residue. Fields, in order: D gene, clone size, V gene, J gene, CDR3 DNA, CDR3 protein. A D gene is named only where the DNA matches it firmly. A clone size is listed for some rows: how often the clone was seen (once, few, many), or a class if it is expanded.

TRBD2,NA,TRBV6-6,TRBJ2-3,TGTGCCAGCAGCTTAGCGGGGGGGGGCACAGATACGCAGTATTTT,CASSLAGGGTDTQYF
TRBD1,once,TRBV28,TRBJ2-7,TGTGCCAGCAGCACCTATATGGGATATTGGGGGACAGGACACTACGAGCAGTACTTC,CASSTYMGYWGTGHYEQYF
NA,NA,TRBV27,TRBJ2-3,TGTGCCAGCACCCTTAAGTTGGGGAGGACGCAGTATTTT,CASTLKLGRTQYF
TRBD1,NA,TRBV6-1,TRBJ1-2,TGTGCCAGCAGTCTCCAGGGACAGGACGTTTATGGCTACACCTTC,CASSLQGQDVYGYTF
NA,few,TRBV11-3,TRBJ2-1,TGTGCCAGCAGCTCCCGACTATCCGAGCAGTTCTTC,CASSSRLSEQFF
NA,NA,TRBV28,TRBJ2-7,TGTGCCAGCACCAAAGCGGACAGCTCCTACGAGCAGTACTTC,CASTKADSSYEQYF
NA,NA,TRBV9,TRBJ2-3,TGTGCCAGCAGCCCAAGGACAGTTGCATTTGATACGCAGTATTTT,CASSPRTVAFDTQYF
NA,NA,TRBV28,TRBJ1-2,TGTGCCAGCAGTTATAAGGGCCTAAACTATGGCTACACCTTC,CASSYKGLNYGYTF
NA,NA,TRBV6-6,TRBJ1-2,TGTGCCAGCAGTTACTCGGAGCTTGGGGATTACTATGGCTACACCTTC,CASSYSELGDYYGYTF
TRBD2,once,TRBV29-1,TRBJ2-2,TGCAGCGCAGAGCGGGAGGCTGGCGGGGAGCTGTTTTTT,CSAEREAGGELFF
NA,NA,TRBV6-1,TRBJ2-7,TGTGCCAGCAGTGAAGGGGCGGCTGCCTACGAGCAGTACTTC,CASSEGAAAYEQYF
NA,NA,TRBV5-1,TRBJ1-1,TGCGCCAGCAGCTTGGCGGGGGTGCGGAACACTGAAGCTTTCTTT,CASSLAGVRNTEAFF
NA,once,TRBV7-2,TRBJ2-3,TGTGCCAGCAGCTCAGGTATCGGACAGTATACGCAGTATTTT,CASSSGIGQYTQYF
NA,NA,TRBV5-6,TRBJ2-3,TGTGCCAGCAGCTTGGTGGGAGCCACAGATACGCAGTATTTT,CASSLVGATDTQYF
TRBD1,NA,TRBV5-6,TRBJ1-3,TGTGCCAGCAGCTTGCCGACAGGGTTCGGAAACACCATATATTTT,CASSLPTGFGNTIYF
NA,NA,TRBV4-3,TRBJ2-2,TGCGCCAGCAGCCAAATGGCGGGCAGGACGGTGAACACCGGGGAGCTGTTTTTT,CASSQMAGRTVNTGELFF
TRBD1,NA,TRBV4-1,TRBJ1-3,TGCGCCAGCAGCCAAGATGGGACAGGGGGTGGAAACACCATATATTTT,CASSQDGTGGGNTIYF
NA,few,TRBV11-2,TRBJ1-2,TGTGCCAGCAGCTTCCGACACGGGGAGCCGAGATATGGCTACACCTTC,CASSFRHGEPRYGYTF
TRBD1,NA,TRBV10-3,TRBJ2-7,TGTGCCATCAGAAGGACAGGGGGCACCGACGAGCAGTACTTC,CAIRRTGGTDEQYF
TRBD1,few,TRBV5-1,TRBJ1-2,TGCGCCAGCAGCTTACCGGGACAGGGTGCCTATGGCTACACCTTC,CASSLPGQGAYGYTF
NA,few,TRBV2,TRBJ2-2,TGTGCCAGCTGTTTGGACACCGGGGAGCTGTTTTTT,CASCLDTGELFF
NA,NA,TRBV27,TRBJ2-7,TGTGCCAGCAGACCCCGCAGGGCCGCCCCATTCTACGAGCAGTACTTC,CASRPRRAAPFYEQYF
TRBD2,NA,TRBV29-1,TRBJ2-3,TGCAGCGTTGACGCACTAGCGGTTAGCACAGATACGCAGTATTTT,CSVDALAVSTDTQYF
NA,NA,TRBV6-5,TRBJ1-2,TGTGCCAGCACTAACATGGGGAGCAGGAAGGGCTACACCTTC,CASTNMGSRKGYTF
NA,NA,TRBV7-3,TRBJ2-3,TGTGCCAGCAGCTTTTCGGGGTGGGATACGCAGTATTTT,CASSFSGWDTQYF
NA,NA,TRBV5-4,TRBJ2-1,TGTGCCAGCAGCCTTTCCAGGAGCTCCTACAATGAGCAGTTCTTC,CASSLSRSSYNEQFF
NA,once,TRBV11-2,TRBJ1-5,TGTGCCAGCAGCTTAGATGGTAGGGGTTCGCAGCCCCAGCATTTT,CASSLDGRGSQPQHF
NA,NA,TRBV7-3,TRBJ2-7,TGTGCCAGCAGCTTAGGGGGCGGTGCCCAGCAGTACTTC,CASSLGGGAQQYF
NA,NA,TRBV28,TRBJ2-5,TGTGCCAGCAGTTCCGGGACCCGCGGGACCCAGTACTTC,CASSSGTRGTQYF
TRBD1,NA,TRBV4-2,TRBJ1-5,TGTGCCAGCAGCCAAGTGGATCAGGGGGCGAATCAGCCCCAGCATTTT,CASSQVDQGANQPQHF
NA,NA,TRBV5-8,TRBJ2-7,TGTGCCAGCAGCTCGGTGCAGTACTTC,CASSSVQYF
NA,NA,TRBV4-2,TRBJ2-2,TGTGCCAGCAGCCAAGATGGAGGGGAGGTCGCCGGGGAGCTGTTTTTT,CASSQDGGEVAGELFF
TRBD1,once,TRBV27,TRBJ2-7,TGTGCCAGCAGTTACGGACAGGGATACGAGCAGTACTTC,CASSYGQGYEQYF
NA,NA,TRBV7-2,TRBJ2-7,TGTGCCAGCAGCACTAGGATTCCCTACGAGCAGTACTTC,CASSTRIPYEQYF
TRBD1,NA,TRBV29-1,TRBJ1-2,TGCAGCGCTGGGACAGGGGAAGTTGGCTACACCTTC,CSAGTGEVGYTF
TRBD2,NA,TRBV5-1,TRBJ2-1,TGCGCCAGCAGCTTGGTAACGAGCGGGGGGTCGAGCTCCTACAATGAGCAGTTCTTC,CASSLVTSGGSSSYNEQFF
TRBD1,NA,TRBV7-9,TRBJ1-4,TGTGCCAGCAATAAGGGACAGCCTAATGAAAAACTGTTTTTT,CASNKGQPNEKLFF
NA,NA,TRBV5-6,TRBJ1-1,TGTGCCAGCAGCGTGTCACCGAACACTGAAGCTTTCTTT,CASSVSPNTEAFF
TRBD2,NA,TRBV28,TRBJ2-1,TGTGCCACCAGATCTTTTAGCGGGGGGGCCAATGAGCAGTTCTTC,CATRSFSGGANEQFF
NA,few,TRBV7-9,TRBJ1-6,TGTGCCAGCAGCCCAGGGGCGGGTAATAATTCACCCCTCCACTTT,CASSPGAGNNSPLHF
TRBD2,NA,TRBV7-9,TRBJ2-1,TGTGCCAGCAGTTTAGCGGGGGCGGCTGAGCAGTTCTTC,CASSLAGAAEQFF
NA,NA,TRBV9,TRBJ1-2,TGTGCCAGCACTCATCCGCGGGTTCCCGATGGCTACACCTTC,CASTHPRVPDGYTF
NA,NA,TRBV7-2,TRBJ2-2,TGTGCCAGCAGCCCGACGGACTGGACCGGGGAGCTGTTTTTT,CASSPTDWTGELFF
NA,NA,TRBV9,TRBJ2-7,TGTGCCAGCAGCGTAGGCCAGGGCAACGAGCAGTACTTC,CASSVGQGNEQYF
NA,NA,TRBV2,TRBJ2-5,TGTGCCAGCAGCCCAGGGTTCGGGGAGACCCAGTACTTC,CASSPGFGETQYF